The clone carrying this T cell receptor beta chain was picked up a small number of times. Antigen: not known. The record originates from a study of CD8 T cells in ankylosing spondylitis. Study observations and caveats: The study looked at matched synovial fluid samples from ankylosing spondylitis patients. Disease-linked clones were reported to be significantly enriched there.

From the 5' RACE reads, TCRdb called clonotypes with MiXCR, one entry per CDR3 protein. The sample carries 350,000 or so distinct CDR3 sequences, roughly 14% recorded once. Germline lookup yields CDR1 DFQATT and CDR2 SNEGSKA (reference sequence). This CDR3 contains 16 residues. Germline trimming cut 5 bases from V and 2 bases from J; bases unmatched to any gene: 10. The chain is built from TRBV20-1 and TRBJ2-5; TRBD2 matches 11 bases. This receptor was identified in a male donor with ankylosing spondylitis or in good health (not recorded which). The sequenced sample was blood, either unsorted or a sorted T cell fraction (not recorded which). This CDR3 reads CSAPNTLAGEQETQYF. CDR3 DNA: TGCAGTGCTCCCAACACACTAGCGGGGGAACAAGAGACCCAGTACTTC.